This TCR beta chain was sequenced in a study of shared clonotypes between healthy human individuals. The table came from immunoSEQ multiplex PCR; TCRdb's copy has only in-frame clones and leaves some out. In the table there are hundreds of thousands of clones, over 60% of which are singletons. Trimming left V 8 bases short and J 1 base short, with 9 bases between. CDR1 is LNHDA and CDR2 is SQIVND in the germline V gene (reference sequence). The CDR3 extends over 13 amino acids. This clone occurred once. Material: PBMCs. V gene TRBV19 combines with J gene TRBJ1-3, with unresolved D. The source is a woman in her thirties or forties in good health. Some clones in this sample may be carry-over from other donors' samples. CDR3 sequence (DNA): TGTGCCAGTCGAATTCTGTCTGGAAACACCATATATTTT. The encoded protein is CASRILSGNTIYF. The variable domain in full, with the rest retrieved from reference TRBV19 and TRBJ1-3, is DGGITQSPKYLFRKEGQNVTLSCEQNLNHDAMYWYRQDPGQGLRLIYYSQIVNDFQKGDIAEGYSVSREKKESFPLTVTSAQKNPTAFYLCASRILSGNTIYFGEGSWLTVV.